One sample yielded the 7 T cell receptor beta chains listed below, sequenced in a study of T cells after yellow fever vaccination. TCRdb reprocessed the 5' RACE reads with MiXCR, giving one entry per CDR3 protein. Among around 260,000 distinct CDR3 sequences, about 5.2% were seen once, and the ten largest hold under 3.5%. Sequenced here: CD4+ T cells sorted from PBMCs, sampled on the day of the yellow fever booster vaccination. The receptors were sampled from a man aged 18 to 29 who received the YFV17D yellow fever vaccine.

V is TRBV5-1 and J is TRBJ1-2; D perhaps matches TRBD1 (6 bases). Trimming left V 4 bases short and J 4 bases short, with 8 bases between. This CDR3 comprises 12 residues. Per the germline V gene, CDR1 is SGHRS and CDR2 is YFSETQ. The CDR3 is CASSEDSYGYTF. CDR3 in DNA: TGCGCCAGCAGCGAGGACAGCTATGGCTACACCTTC.

There are a few counts of this clonotype. This chain connects TRBV20-1 to TRBJ2-3; 8 bases agree with TRBD2. Looked up from germline, CDR1 is DFQATT and CDR2 is SNEGSKA (reference sequence). Unmatched junction bases numbered 4, after V lost 2 bases and J lost 0 bases. This CDR3 is 15 amino acids long. CDR3 DNA sequence: TGCAGTGCTAGATTCAGCGGGGGAAGCACAGATACGCAGTATTTT. Translation: CSARFSGGSTDTQYF.

This clonotype was seen more than once but under ten times. CDR3 sequence reads: CASSRLTSGGYNEQFF. CDR3 DNA: TGTGCCAGCAGCCGCCTAACTAGCGGGGGGTACAATGAGCAGTTCTTC. The rearrangement uses TRBV3-1 and TRBJ2-1; 12 nucleotides agree with TRBD2. The V segment lost 4 bases and the J segment 4 bases; nucleotides outside the gene matches: 5. CDR1 is LGHDT and CDR2 is YNNKEL in the germline V gene (reference sequence). CDR3 length: 16 amino acids.

This clonotype was detected only a few times. This chain uses TRBV3-1 with TRBJ1-1; D gene ambiguous. CDR3 length: 15 amino acids. Trimming took 1 base from V and 7 from J, leaving 16 bases between them. The germline V gene encodes CDR1 LGHDT and CDR2 YNNKEL (reference sequence). The CDR3 DNA follows: TGTGCCAGCAGCCAAGGGGTGGCTGGTGGCATTGAAGCTTTCTTT. This translates into CASSQGVAGGIEAFF.

The chain joins TRBV12-3 or TRBV12-4 to TRBJ2-1; 14 nucleotides line up with TRBD2. J was trimmed by 6 bases and V by 6 bases; bases with no gene match: 4. This CDR3 comprises 15 residues. The CDR3: CASRTSGGARNEQFF. As DNA, the CDR3 is TGTGCCAGCAGGACTAGCGGGGGGGCCCGCAATGAGCAGTTCTTC.

A few counts support this clonotype. The CDR3 sequence: CATSRARDSSYEQYF. The CDR3 DNA is TGTGCCACCAGCAGAGCTCGGGACAGCTCCTACGAGCAGTACTTC. The chain employs TRBV15 and TRBJ2-7, with 7 bases identical to TRBD1. The CDR3 is 15 amino acids. V lost 1 base to trimming and J lost 0 bases; unmatched junction nucleotides: 3. Germline V lookup: CDR1 LNHNV, CDR2 YYDKDF (reference sequence).

The table lists this clonotype with a few counts. The V gene is TRBV6-5, the J gene TRBJ2-3, with D perhaps given as TRBD1 or TRBD2 (6 bases each). The germline CDR1 and CDR2 sequences are MNHEY and SVGAGI. This CDR3 comprises 12 residues. CDR3 in amino acids: CASARGRGTQYF. In DNA form, the CDR3 reads TGTGCTTCGGCACGGGGGCGGGGTACGCAGTATTTT.